This paragraph reports one TCR beta chain. This specimen comes from a study of blood T cell repertoires in COVID-19. Study at large: Recovered Cohort 3 donors showed two negative PCRs, clearance, or symptom resolution. Acute and convalescent COVID-19 samples came from the United States, Italy and Spain.

How the authors handled the data: From reference gene primer amplification, estimates of nucleated cell counts were derived. Method: immunoSEQ multiplex PCR; TCRdb's copy keeps in-frame clones and lacks some. V and J calls and clone size are given by that table; D and trimming were obtained from the DNA. The data contain around 190,000 clones, more than 85% of them singletons. The study recruited people aged about 18 to 90 years across approximately 24 US areas. V was clipped by 3 bases and J by 4 bases; unmatched bases: 5. Per germline, CDR1 SGHTA and CDR2 FQGNSA. The CDR3 runs 14 residues. The clonotype was recovered from a woman in her thirties or forties in a cohort exposed to, infected with or recovered from COVID-19 (not recorded which). Sequencing used PBMCs or T cells enriched from blood (not recorded which). The chain employs TRBV7-2 and TRBJ1-2, with 7 bases identical to TRBD1. Here the CDR3 reads CASSFSGTVYGYTF. The CDR3 nucleotides are TGTGCCAGCAGCTTCTCGGGGACAGTCTATGGCTACACCTTC.